These 5 T cell receptor beta chains originate from one sample sequenced in a study of shared clonotypes between healthy human individuals. Only in-frame clones appear in the TCRdb table, and some are missing; sequencing was by immunoSEQ multiplex PCR. The sample has more than 900,000 clones, around 78% seen once. The specimen was memory CD4+ T cells from PBMCs. Documented subset: CD45RA-negative fraction. These TCRs come from a man aged 18 to 30 in good health. Some clones in this sample may be carry-over from other donors' samples.

The chain links TRBV28 to TRBJ1-2; TRBD1 might be the D (6 bases). The V end lost 6 bases, the J end lost 0 bases, and 17 bases lay between the germline ends. This CDR3 is 16 amino acids long. Germline loops: CDR1 MDHEN, CDR2 SYDVKM. The DNA for the CDR3 is TGTGCCAGCAGCCTAGGGGGAGGGGGTTCTAACTATGGCTACACCTTC. This gives the protein CASSLGGGGSNYGYTF.

The V and J genes are TRBV28 and TRBJ2-1; 9 bases match TRBD1. Unmatched junction bases numbered 7, after V lost 4 bases and J lost 6 bases. CDR1 is MDHEN, CDR2 SYDVKM, per germline. This CDR3 has 15 amino acids. The CDR3 here is CASSSGTGLVNEQFF. The CDR3 DNA follows: TGTGCCAGCAGTTCCGGGACAGGGTTAGTCAATGAGCAGTTCTTC. The whole variable domain, filled in from reference TRBV28 and TRBJ2-1, reads DVKVTQSSRYLVKRTGEKVFLECVQDMDHENMFWYRQDPGLGLRLIYFSYDVKMKEKGDIPEGYSVSREKKERFSLILESASTNQTSMYLCASSSGTGLVNEQFFGPGTRLTVL.

Comment on this clone: This CDR3 is also generated by other DNA sequences in the sample. The CDR3 loop reads CASSLEGEQFF. DNA for the CDR3: TGTGCCAGCAGCCTGGAGGGGGAGCAGTTCTTC. V and J are TRBV7-3 and TRBJ2-1; a weak D match, TRBD2 (6 bases). Between the trimmed V and J ends, which lost 5 bases and 10 bases, there was a span of 9 bases. Germline V gene sequence: CDR1 SGHTA, CDR2 FQGTGA. This CDR3 is 11 amino acids long. The full variable domain, rest sourced from reference TRBV7-3 and TRBJ2-1, is GAGVSQTPSNKVTEKGKYVELRCDPISGHTALYWYRQSLGQGPEFLIYFQGTGAADDSGLPNDRFFAVRPEGSVSTLKIQRTERGDSAVYLCASSLEGEQFFGPGTRLTVL.

The chain recombines TRBV5-1 with TRBJ2-7, with D tentatively TRBD1 or TRBD2 (5 bases each). V was cut by 7 bases and J by 2 bases, with 13 bases left in between. Germline loops: CDR1 SGHRS, CDR2 YFSETQ. This CDR3 spans 13 amino acids. In DNA, the CDR3 is TGCGCCAGCTCCGACAGCGGTCCCTACGAGCAGTACTTC. Encoded protein: CASSDSGPYEQYF.

CDR3 sequence: CASINRSQLYGYTF. As DNA, the CDR3 is TGTGCCAGCATCAACCGTTCACAGCTTTATGGCTACACCTTC. The chain carries TRBV28 and TRBJ1-2, with D hard to call. This CDR3 contains 14 residues. Germline CDR1 reads MDHEN; CDR2 reads SYDVKM. V lost 7 bases, J lost 5 bases, and 17 bases lay in between.